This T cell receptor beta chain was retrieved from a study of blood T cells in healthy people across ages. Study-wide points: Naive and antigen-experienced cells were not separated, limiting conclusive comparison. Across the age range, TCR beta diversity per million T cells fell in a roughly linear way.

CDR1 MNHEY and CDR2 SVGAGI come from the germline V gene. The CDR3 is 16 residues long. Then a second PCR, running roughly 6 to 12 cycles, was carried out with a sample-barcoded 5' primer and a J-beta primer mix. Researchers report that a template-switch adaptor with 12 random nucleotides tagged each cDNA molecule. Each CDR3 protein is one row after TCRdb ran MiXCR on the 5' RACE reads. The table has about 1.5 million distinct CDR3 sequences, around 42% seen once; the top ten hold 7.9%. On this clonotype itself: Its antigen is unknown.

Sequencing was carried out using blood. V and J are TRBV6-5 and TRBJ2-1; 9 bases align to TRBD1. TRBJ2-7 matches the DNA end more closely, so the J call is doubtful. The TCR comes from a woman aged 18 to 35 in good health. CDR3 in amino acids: CASSSLTGGTYNEQYF. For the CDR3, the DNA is TGTGCCAGCAGTTCCTTGACAGGGGGAACCTACAATGAGCAGTACTTC.